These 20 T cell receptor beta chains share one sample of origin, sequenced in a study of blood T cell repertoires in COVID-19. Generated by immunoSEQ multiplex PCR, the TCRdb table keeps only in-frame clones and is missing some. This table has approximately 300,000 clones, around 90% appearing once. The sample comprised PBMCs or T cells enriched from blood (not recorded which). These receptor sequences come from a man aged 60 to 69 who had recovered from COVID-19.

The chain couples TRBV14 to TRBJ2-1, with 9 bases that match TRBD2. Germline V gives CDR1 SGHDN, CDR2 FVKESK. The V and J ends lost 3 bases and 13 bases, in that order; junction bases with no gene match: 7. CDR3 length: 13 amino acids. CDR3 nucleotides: TGTGCCAGCAGCCAGGGGCTAGCGGGATACCAGTTCTTC. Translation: CASSQGLAGYQFF.

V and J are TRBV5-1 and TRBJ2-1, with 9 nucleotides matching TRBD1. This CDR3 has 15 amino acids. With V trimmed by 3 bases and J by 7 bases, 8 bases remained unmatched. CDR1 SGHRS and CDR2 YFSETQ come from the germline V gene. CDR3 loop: CASSSGTGTVNEQFF. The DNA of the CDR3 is TGCGCCAGCAGCTCCGGGACAGGGACGGTTAATGAGCAGTTCTTC.

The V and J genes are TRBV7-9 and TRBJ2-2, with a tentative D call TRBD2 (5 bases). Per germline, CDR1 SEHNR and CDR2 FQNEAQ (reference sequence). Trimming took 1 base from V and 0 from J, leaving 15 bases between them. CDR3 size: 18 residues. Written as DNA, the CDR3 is TGTGCCAGCAGCTTAGGAGGAGGCGGAAGCTCGAACACCGGGGAGCTGTTTTTT. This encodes CASSLGGGGSSNTGELFF. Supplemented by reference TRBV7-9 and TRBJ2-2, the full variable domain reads DTGVSQNPRHKITKRGQNVTFRCDPISEHNRLYWYRQTLGQGPEFLTYFQNEAQLEKSRLLSDRFSAERPKGSFSTLEIQRTEQGDSAMYLCASSLGGGGSSNTGELFFGEGSRLTVL.

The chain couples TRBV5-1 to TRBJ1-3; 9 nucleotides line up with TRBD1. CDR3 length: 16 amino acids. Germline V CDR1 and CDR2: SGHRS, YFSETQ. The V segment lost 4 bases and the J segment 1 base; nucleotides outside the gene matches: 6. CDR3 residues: CASSPIGQGSGNTIYF. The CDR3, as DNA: TGCGCCAGCAGCCCCATCGGACAGGGGTCTGGAAACACCATATATTTT.

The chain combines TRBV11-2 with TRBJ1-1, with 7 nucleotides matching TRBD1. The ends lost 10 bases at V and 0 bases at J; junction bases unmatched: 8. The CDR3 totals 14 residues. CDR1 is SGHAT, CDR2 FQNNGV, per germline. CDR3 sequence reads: CATTRQGMNTEAFF. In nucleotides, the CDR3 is TGTGCCACCACAAGACAGGGCATGAACACTGAAGCTTTCTTT.

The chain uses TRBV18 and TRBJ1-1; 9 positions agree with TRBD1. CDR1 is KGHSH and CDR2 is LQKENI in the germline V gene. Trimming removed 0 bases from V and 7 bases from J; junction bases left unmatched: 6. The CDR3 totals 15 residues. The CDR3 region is CASSPPNRGQVEAFF. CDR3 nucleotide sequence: TGTGCCAGCTCACCACCGAACAGGGGGCAGGTTGAAGCTTTCTTT.

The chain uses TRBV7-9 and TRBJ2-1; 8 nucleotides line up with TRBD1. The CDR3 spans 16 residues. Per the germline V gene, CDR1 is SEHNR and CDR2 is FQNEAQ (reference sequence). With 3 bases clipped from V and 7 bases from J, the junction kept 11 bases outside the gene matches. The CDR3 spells CASSFLRQGITNEQFF. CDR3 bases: TGTGCCAGCAGCTTCCTCAGACAGGGGATAACAAATGAGCAGTTCTTC.

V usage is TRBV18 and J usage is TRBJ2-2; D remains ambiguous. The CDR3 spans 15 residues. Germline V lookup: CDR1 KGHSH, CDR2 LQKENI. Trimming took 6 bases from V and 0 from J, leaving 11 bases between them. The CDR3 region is CASSAQPANTGELFF. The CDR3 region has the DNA TGTGCCAGCTCCGCGCAACCCGCGAACACCGGGGAGCTGTTTTTT.

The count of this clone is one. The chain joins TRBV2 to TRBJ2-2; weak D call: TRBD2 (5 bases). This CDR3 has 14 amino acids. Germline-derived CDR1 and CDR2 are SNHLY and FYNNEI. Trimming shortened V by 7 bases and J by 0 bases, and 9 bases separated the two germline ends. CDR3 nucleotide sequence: TGTGCCAGCACGGCGGGTACGAACACCGGGGAGCTGTTTTTT. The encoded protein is CASTAGTNTGELFF.

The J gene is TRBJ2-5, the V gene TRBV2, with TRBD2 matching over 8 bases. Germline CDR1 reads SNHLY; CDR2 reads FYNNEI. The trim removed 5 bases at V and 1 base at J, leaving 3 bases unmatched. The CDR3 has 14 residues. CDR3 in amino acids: CASSPSGSQETQYF. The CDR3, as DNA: TGTGCCAGCAGTCCCAGCGGGAGCCAAGAGACCCAGTACTTC.

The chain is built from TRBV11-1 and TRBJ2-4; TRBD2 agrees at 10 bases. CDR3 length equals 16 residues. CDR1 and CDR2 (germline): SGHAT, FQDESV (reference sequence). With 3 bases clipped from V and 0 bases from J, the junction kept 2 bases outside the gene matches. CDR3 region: CASSFSGGLAKNIQYF. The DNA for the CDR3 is TGTGCCAGCAGCTTTAGCGGGGGGCTAGCCAAAAACATTCAGTACTTC.

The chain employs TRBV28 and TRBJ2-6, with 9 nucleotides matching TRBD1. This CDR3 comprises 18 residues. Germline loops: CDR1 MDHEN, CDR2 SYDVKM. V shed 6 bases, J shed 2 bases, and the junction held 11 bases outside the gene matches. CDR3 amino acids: CASSDVTGGATGANVLTF. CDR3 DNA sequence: TGTGCCAGCAGCGACGTCACAGGGGGCGCAACTGGGGCCAACGTCCTGACTTTC. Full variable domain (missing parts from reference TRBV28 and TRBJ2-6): DVKVTQSSRYLVKRTGEKVFLECVQDMDHENMFWYRQDPGLGLRLIYFSYDVKMKEKGDIPEGYSVSREKKERFSLILESASTNQTSMYLCASSDVTGGATGANVLTFGAGSRLTVL.

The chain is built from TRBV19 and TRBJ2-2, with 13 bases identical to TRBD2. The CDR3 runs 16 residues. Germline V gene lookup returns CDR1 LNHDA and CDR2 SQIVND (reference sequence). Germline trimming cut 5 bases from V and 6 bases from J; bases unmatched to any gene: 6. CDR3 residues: CASSLTSGRAAGELFF. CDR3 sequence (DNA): TGTGCCAGTAGTCTAACTAGCGGGAGGGCCGCCGGGGAGCTGTTTTTT.

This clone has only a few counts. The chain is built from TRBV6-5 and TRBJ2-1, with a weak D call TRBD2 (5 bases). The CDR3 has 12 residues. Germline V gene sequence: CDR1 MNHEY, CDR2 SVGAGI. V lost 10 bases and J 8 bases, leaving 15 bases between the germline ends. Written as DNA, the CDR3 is TGTGCCACCAAACGAACTAGTTATGAGCAGTTCTTC. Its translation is CATKRTSYEQFF.

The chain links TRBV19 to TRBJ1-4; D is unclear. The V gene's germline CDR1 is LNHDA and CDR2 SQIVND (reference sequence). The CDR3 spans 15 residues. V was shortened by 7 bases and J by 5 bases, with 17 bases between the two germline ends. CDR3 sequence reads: CASTFEGRPNEKLFF. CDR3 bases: TGTGCCAGTACTTTCGAGGGTCGCCCGAATGAAAAACTGTTTTTT.

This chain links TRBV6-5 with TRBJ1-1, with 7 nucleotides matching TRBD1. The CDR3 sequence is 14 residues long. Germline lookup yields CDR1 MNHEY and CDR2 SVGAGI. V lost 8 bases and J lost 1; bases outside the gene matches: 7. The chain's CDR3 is CASSEGTENTEAFF. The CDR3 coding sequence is TGTGCCAGCTCGGAGGGGACAGAGAACACTGAAGCTTTCTTT.

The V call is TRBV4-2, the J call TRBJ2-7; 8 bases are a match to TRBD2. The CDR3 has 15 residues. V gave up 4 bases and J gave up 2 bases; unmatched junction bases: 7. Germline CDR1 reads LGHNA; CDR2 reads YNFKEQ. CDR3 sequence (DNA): TGTGCCAGCAGCCCGAGCGGGAGAGGCCCCTACGAGCAGTACTTC. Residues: CASSPSGRGPYEQYF.

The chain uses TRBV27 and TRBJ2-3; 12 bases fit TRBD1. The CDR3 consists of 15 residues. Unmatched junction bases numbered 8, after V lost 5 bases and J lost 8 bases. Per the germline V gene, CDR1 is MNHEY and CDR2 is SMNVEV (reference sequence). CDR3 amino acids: CASSGRDRGQSTQYF. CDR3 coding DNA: TGTGCCAGCAGTGGCCGGGACAGGGGGCAAAGTACGCAGTATTTT.

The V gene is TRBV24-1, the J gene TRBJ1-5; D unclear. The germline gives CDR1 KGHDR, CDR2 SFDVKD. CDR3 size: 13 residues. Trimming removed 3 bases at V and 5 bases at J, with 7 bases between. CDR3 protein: CATSDRSYQPQHF. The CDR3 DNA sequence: TGTGCCACCAGTGATCGTTCCTATCAGCCCCAGCATTTT.

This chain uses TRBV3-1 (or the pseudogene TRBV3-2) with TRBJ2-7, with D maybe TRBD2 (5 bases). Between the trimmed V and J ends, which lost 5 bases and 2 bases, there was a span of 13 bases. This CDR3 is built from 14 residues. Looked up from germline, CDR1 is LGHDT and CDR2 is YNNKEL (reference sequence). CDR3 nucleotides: TGTGCCAGCAGCTTGGCGGGTTTGACCTACGAGCAGTACTTC. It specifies CASSLAGLTYEQYF.